These 30 T cell receptor beta chains were all obtained from the same sample, sequenced in a study of blood T cell repertoires in COVID-19. Sequenced by immunoSEQ multiplex PCR; TCRdb stores in-frame clones only, minus some. The sample lists about 320,000 clones; roughly 90% were seen once. The sample consisted of PBMCs or T cells enriched from blood (not recorded which). The origin of the receptors is a woman aged 25-40 years who had been exposed to COVID-19.

The V call is TRBV20-1, the J call TRBJ1-2; no reliable D call. This CDR3 region has 9 residues. V was cut by 3 bases and J by 8 bases, with 4 bases left in between. In germline, CDR1 is DFQATT, CDR2 SNEGSKA (reference sequence). DNA of the CDR3: TGCAGTGCTAGTCGGGGCTACACCTTC. Its translation is CSASRGYTF.

The rearrangement joins TRBV12-3 or TRBV12-4 to TRBJ1-1, with a weak D call TRBD1 (6 bases). CDR3 length: 13 residues. V lost 10 bases to trimming and J lost 4 bases, with 16 bases between them. The CDR3 spells CATAGVAGTEAFF. The CDR3 DNA is TGTGCCACCGCAGGGGTAGCGGGCACTGAAGCTTTCTTT.

This chain joins TRBV7-7 and TRBJ2-3; D remains unclear. Deletions cut 4 bases from V and 6 bases from J, with 11 bases between. The length of the CDR3 is 13 residues. CDR1 SSHAT and CDR2 FNYEAQ come from the germline V gene (reference sequence). This CDR3 reads CASSSVVRDTQYF. CDR3 DNA sequence: TGTGCCAGCAGCTCGGTCGTACGGGATACGCAGTATTTT.

The chain links TRBV9 to TRBJ1-4; D perhaps matches TRBD1 (6 bases). Deletions cut 0 bases from V and 5 bases from J, with 11 bases between. The CDR3 is made up of 15 amino acids. Germline-derived CDR1 and CDR2 are SGDLS and YYNGEE. Written as DNA, the CDR3 is TGTGCCAGCAGCGTAGGGACAGAGAAAAATGAAAAACTGTTTTTT. Amino acids: CASSVGTEKNEKLFF. Combining the CDR3 with reference TRBV9 and TRBJ1-4 gives the whole variable domain DSGVTQTPKHLITATGQRVTLRCSPRSGDLSVYWYQQSLDQGLQFLIQYYNGEERAKGNILERFSAQQFPDLHSELNLSSLELGDSALYFCASSVGTEKNEKLFFGSGTQLSVL.

Points on this clone: The conserved closing phenylalanine or tryptophan is absent in this CDR3, likely reflecting a read error. The limits of the CDR3 on the DNA are not certain, so only TCRdb's listed CDR3 is given. This chain joins TRBV5-4 and TRBJ1-2; the table's D call, TRBD1, was not checked against the DNA. Germline CDR1 is SGHNT and CDR2 is YYREEE (reference sequence). The CDR3 region is 9 residues in length, termini included. CDR3 sequence: CASSLGDTE.

The chain links TRBV7-8 to TRBJ2-5, with 7 bases lining up with TRBD1. V shed 5 bases and J 5 bases; nucleotides not matched to a gene: 8. CDR3 length equals 14 residues. Germline lookup yields CDR1 SGHVS and CDR2 FQNEAQ. CDR3 nucleotides: TGTGCCAGCAGCCCTTGGACAGGACGGGAGACCCAGTACTTC. Protein: CASSPWTGRETQYF.

The chain links TRBV18 to TRBJ1-3, with a weak D call TRBD1 (5 bases). This CDR3 comprises 17 residues. Trimming stripped 3 bases from V and 1 base from J, with 16 bases between. In germline, CDR1 is KGHSH, CDR2 LQKENI. The CDR3 is CASSPTTGFGSGNTIYF. CDR3 sequence (DNA): TGTGCCAGCTCACCCACTACAGGTTTTGGATCTGGAAACACCATATATTTT.

This clone was counted between two and nine times. The chain joins TRBV5-1 to TRBJ1-1; D gene ambiguous. In germline, CDR1 is SGHRS, CDR2 YFSETQ. The CDR3 totals 14 residues. Trimming pared 0 bases from V and 2 bases from J, leaving 8 bases between. The CDR3 reads CASSLARRNTEAFF. The CDR3 DNA is TGCGCCAGCAGCTTGGCGCGGAGAAACACTGAAGCTTTCTTT.

The J gene is TRBJ1-1, the V gene TRBV7-2; 11 bases match TRBD1. This CDR3 is 16 amino acids long. The germline gives CDR1 SGHTA, CDR2 FQGNSA. Trimming took 5 bases from V and 4 from J; bases not matched to a gene: 9. The CDR3 nucleotides are TGTGCCAGCAGCCCCTGGACAGGGGGCTTGGGCACTGAAGCTTTCTTT. This encodes CASSPWTGGLGTEAFF. Looking up the rest from reference TRBV7-2 and TRBJ1-1 gives the full variable domain: GAGVSQSPSNKVTEKGKDVELRCDPISGHTALYWYRQSLGQGLEFLIYFQGNSAPDKSGLPSDRFSAERTGGSVSTLTIQRTQQEDSAVYLCASSPWTGGLGTEAFFGQGTRLTVV.

The J gene is TRBJ1-1, the V gene TRBV7-9; the D gene is possibly TRBD1 (6 bases). V was cut by 5 bases and J by 4 bases, with 17 bases left in between. Germline CDR1 reads SEHNR; CDR2 reads FQNEAQ (reference sequence). The CDR3 runs to 15 residues. The CDR3 DNA follows: TGTGCCAGCAGCCGAATACAGGGTGGGGGCACTGAAGCTTTCTTT. It yields the protein CASSRIQGGGTEAFF. Filled out from reference TRBV7-9 and TRBJ1-1, the complete variable domain reads DTGVSQNPRHKITKRGQNVTFRCDPISEHNRLYWYRQTLGQGPEFLTYFQNEAQLEKSRLLSDRFSAERPKGSFSTLEIQRTEQGDSAMYLCASSRIQGGGTEAFFGQGTRLTVV.

CDR3 DNA sequence: TGTGCCAGCAGCCAAGCCCCGGGGGGCTACACCTTC. It encodes CASSQAPGGYTF. The V and J genes are TRBV14 and TRBJ1-2; D remains ambiguous. There are 12 residues in the CDR3. V was pared by 1 base and J by 8 bases, with 8 bases between. The germline gives CDR1 SGHDN, CDR2 FVKESK.

V is TRBV2 and J is TRBJ1-5; D is possibly TRBD1 (6 bases). V lost 0 bases to trimming and J lost 2 bases, with 11 bases between them. CDR1 is SNHLY, CDR2 FYNNEI, per germline. CDR3 size: 16 residues. CDR3 DNA sequence: TGTGCCAGCAGTGAAGCGTGGGGGCTTCGCAATCAGCCCCAGCATTTT. Translated, it gives CASSEAWGLRNQPQHF.

The chain has TRBV3-1 (or the pseudogene TRBV3-2) and TRBJ2-7; D may be TRBD2 (5 bases). CDR3 length: 12 amino acids. The germline V gene has CDR1 LGHDT and CDR2 YNNKEL (reference sequence). With 5 bases removed from V and 3 bases from J, the gap between germline ends came to 8 bases. The CDR3 here is CASSARDYEQYF. The CDR3 DNA follows: TGTGCCAGCAGCGCCCGGGACTACGAGCAGTACTTC.

The sample holds a few counts of this clone. The chain has TRBV11-2 and TRBJ1-2, with 9 nucleotides matching TRBD1. The V and J ends lost 5 bases and 5 bases, in that order; junction bases with no gene match: 6. CDR1 is SGHAT, CDR2 FQNNGV, per germline. There are 14 residues in the CDR3. CDR3 loop: CASSVGQGWYGYTF. CDR3 coding DNA: TGTGCCAGCAGCGTGGGACAGGGATGGTATGGCTACACCTTC. Full variable domain (outside the CDR3, taken from reference TRBV11-2 and TRBJ1-2): EAGVAQSPRYKIIEKRQSVAFWCNPISGHATLYWYQQILGQGPKLLIQFQNNGVVDDSQLPKDRFSAERLKGVDSTLKIQPAKLEDSAVYLCASSVGQGWYGYTFGSGTRLTVV.

V and J are TRBV27 and TRBJ2-2; TRBD2 matches 9 bases. With 5 bases clipped from V and 1 base from J, the junction kept 8 bases outside the gene matches. The germline V gene has CDR1 MNHEY and CDR2 SMNVEV (reference sequence). CDR3 length: 17 amino acids. CDR3 in DNA: TGTGCCAGCAGTCCATCCTCGACTAGCGGGAACACCGGGGAGCTGTTTTTT. Protein sequence: CASSPSSTSGNTGELFF.

The V call is TRBV19, the J call TRBJ1-2, with TRBD1 matching over 9 bases. The ends lost 6 bases at V and 4 bases at J; junction bases unmatched: 12. The germline V gene encodes CDR1 LNHDA and CDR2 SQIVND (reference sequence). This CDR3 contains 16 residues. The CDR3 loop reads CASRLTGQGSGYGYTF. Here the CDR3 DNA reads TGTGCCAGTAGACTAACGGGACAGGGTAGCGGCTATGGCTACACCTTC.

V gene TRBV28 combines with J gene TRBJ1-2; D possibly corresponds to TRBD1 (5 bases). Germline loops: CDR1 MDHEN, CDR2 SYDVKM. CDR3 length: 16 amino acids. V was shortened by 5 bases and J by 4 bases, with 20 bases between the two germline ends. CDR3 region: CASSGGHGGTPYGYTF. The CDR3, as DNA: TGTGCCAGCAGTGGAGGGCACGGGGGGACTCCCTATGGCTACACCTTC.

The chain is built from TRBV7-9 and TRBJ2-7; D possibly corresponds to TRBD1 (5 bases). Germline values: CDR1 SEHNR, CDR2 FQNEAQ (reference sequence). There are 14 residues in the CDR3. Trimming left V 6 bases short and J 2 bases short, with 14 bases between. CDR3: CASSLGVGAYEQYF. The DNA of the CDR3 is TGTGCCAGCAGTCTGGGCGTAGGGGCCTACGAGCAGTACTTC. The variable domain in full, with the rest retrieved from reference TRBV7-9 and TRBJ2-7, is DTGVSQNPRHKITKRGQNVTFRCDPISEHNRLYWYRQTLGQGPEFLTYFQNEAQLEKSRLLSDRFSAERPKGSFSTLEIQRTEQGDSAMYLCASSLGVGAYEQYFGPGTRLTVT.

V is TRBV30 and J is TRBJ1-5; maybe TRBD1 (5 bases). V was shortened by 0 bases and J by 6 bases, with 21 bases between the two germline ends. Germline loops: CDR1 GTSNPN, CDR2 SVGIG (reference sequence). The CDR3 contains 17 residues. CDR3 in DNA: TGTGCCTGGAGTGTAGGGCAGGGTACATCCAGGAGTCAGCCCCAGCATTTT. It yields the protein CAWSVGQGTSRSQPQHF.

The chain joins TRBV4-3 to TRBJ2-3; 13 bases are a match to TRBD2. The CDR3 extends over 16 amino acids. V shed 3 bases, J shed 5 bases, and the junction held 5 bases outside the gene matches. The germline gives CDR1 LGHNA, CDR2 YSLEER. The chain's CDR3 is CASSHRTSGGVDTQYF. The CDR3 nucleotides read TGCGCCAGCAGCCACAGGACTAGCGGGGGTGTAGATACGCAGTATTTT.

This clone was seen just once. V gene TRBV7-3 combines with J gene TRBJ2-2; D perhaps matches TRBD2 (6 bases). The V gene's germline CDR1 is SGHTA and CDR2 FQGTGA. This CDR3 region has 17 residues. V was pared by 1 base and J by 1 base, with 13 bases between. The CDR3 loop reads CASSLRREAGNTGELFF. CDR3 DNA: TGTGCCAGCAGCTTAAGGAGGGAGGCGGGGAACACCGGGGAGCTGTTTTTT. The entire variable domain, with the rest obtained from reference TRBV7-3 and TRBJ2-2, is as follows: GAGVSQTPSNKVTEKGKYVELRCDPISGHTALYWYRQSLGQGPEFLIYFQGTGAADDSGLPNDRFFAVRPEGSVSTLKIQRTERGDSAVYLCASSLRREAGNTGELFFGEGSRLTVL.

The V call is TRBV7-2, the J call TRBJ1-2; D not certain. This CDR3 has 15 amino acids. The germline V gene has CDR1 SGHTA and CDR2 FQGNSA. Trimming shortened V by 7 bases and J by 1 base, and 16 bases separated the two germline ends. CDR3 nucleotides: TGTGCCAGCACTTATGCCCCTACTCGTAACTATGGCTACACCTTC. Protein sequence: CASTYAPTRNYGYTF.

The CDR3 is CAISESGTATEKLFF. CDR3 nucleotide sequence: TGTGCCATCAGTGAGTCTGGGACAGCGACTGAAAAACTGTTTTTT. The rearrangement joins TRBV10-3 to TRBJ1-4, with TRBD1 matching 7 bases. The germline V gene has CDR1 ENHRY and CDR2 SYGVKD. V lost 0 bases and J lost 7; bases outside the gene matches: 5. The CDR3 loop spans 15 amino acids.

The chain recombines TRBV7-2 with TRBJ2-5, with 9 bases aligning to TRBD1. With 5 bases clipped from V and 3 bases from J, the junction kept 4 bases outside the gene matches. CDR1 is SGHTA and CDR2 is FQGNSA in the germline V gene. This CDR3 comprises 14 residues. The CDR3 loop reads CASSEDRGKETQYF. DNA for the CDR3: TGTGCCAGCAGCGAGGACAGGGGTAAAGAGACCCAGTACTTC.

V and J are TRBV5-1 and TRBJ1-1; D perhaps matches TRBD1 (6 bases). The CDR3 runs 13 residues. Trimming left V 5 bases short and J 6 bases short, with 14 bases between. Germline assignment: CDR1 SGHRS and CDR2 YFSETQ. The CDR3 DNA reads TGCGCCAGCAGGGAATGGACAGAACCTGAAGCTTTCTTT. Amino acid sequence: CASREWTEPEAFF.

The chain employs TRBV18 and TRBJ1-2; 7 nucleotides agree with TRBD1. V was pared by 3 bases and J by 2 bases, with 6 bases of the junction left unmatched. There are 15 residues in the CDR3. Looked up from germline, CDR1 is KGHSH and CDR2 is LQKENI. CDR3 loop: CASSPWTGQNYGYTF. The CDR3, as DNA: TGTGCCAGCTCACCGTGGACAGGCCAGAACTATGGCTACACCTTC.

The chain couples TRBV5-4 to TRBJ1-2; D gene uncertain. The V end was cut by 0 bases, the J end by 7 bases, with 13 bases between. This CDR3 comprises 14 residues. CDR1 and CDR2 (germline): SGHNT, YYREEE (reference sequence). CDR3 region: CASSLVVGEGGYTF. Here the CDR3 DNA reads TGTGCCAGCAGCTTGGTGGTTGGGGAGGGTGGCTACACCTTC.

This clone was counted at least ten times. The chain carries TRBV9 and TRBJ1-2; TRBD1 is a possible D gene (5 bases). Germline loops: CDR1 SGDLS, CDR2 YYNGEE. V gave up 3 bases and J gave up 10 bases, with 10 bases separating them. This CDR3 has 11 residues. Written as DNA, the CDR3 is TGTGCCAGCAGCGCCTTGGGACTCTACACCTTC. Residues: CASSALGLYTF.

The sample holds one count of this clone. This chain links TRBV7-8 with TRBJ1-4; 8 nucleotides match TRBD1. Germline V gene sequence: CDR1 SGHVS, CDR2 FQNEAQ. The CDR3 extends over 15 amino acids. J gave up 4 bases and V 5 bases, and 6 bases lay outside the gene matches. CDR3 nucleotide sequence: TGTGCCAGCAGCACTGACAGGGGTGATAATGAAAAACTGTTTTTT. Translated, it gives CASSTDRGDNEKLFF.

This clone was seen only once. The rearrangement uses TRBV19 and TRBJ2-1, with TRBD2 matching 9 bases. The CDR3 runs 17 residues. The junction had 12 bases not matched to a gene; V was cut back by 5 bases and J by 4 bases. The germline V gene has CDR1 LNHDA and CDR2 SQIVND (reference sequence). The CDR3 protein is CASSARAGGPHYNEQFF. DNA for the CDR3: TGTGCCAGTAGTGCAAGAGCGGGGGGTCCTCATTACAATGAGCAGTTCTTC.